The rows below give T cell receptor beta chains drawn from one sample of a study of tumor and adjacent non-tumor tissue in lung cancer. One entry per CDR3 protein, called by TCRdb with MiXCR from the multiplex PCR reads. The sample contains some 70,000 distinct CDR3 sequences, roughly 70% of which appear only once. The material sequenced was distant non-tumor lung tissue. These receptors were obtained from a woman in her 50s with non-small cell lung cancer. The CDR3 runs from the conserved cysteine through the conserved F or W. Fields, in order: clone size, J gene, D gene, V gene, CDR3 protein, CDR3 DNA. The D gene is left open where the match is weak. Clone size is given for some rows only: seen once, a few or many times, or a class if the clone is expanded.

.,TRBJ2-5,TRBD2,TRBV5-6,CASSALGLQETQYF,TGTGCCAGCAGCGCCCTGGGACTACAAGAGACCCAGTACTTC
.,TRBJ1-1,.,TRBV6-2/TRBV6-3,CVSSYSSLRAEAFF,TGTGTCAGCAGTTACTCGAGTCTTCGCGCTGAAGCTTTCTTT
.,TRBJ2-5,.,TRBV20-1,CSAPSSRSIGTHYF,TGCAGTGCCCCATCCTCGCGATCAATTGGGACCCATTACTTC
.,TRBJ2-7,.,TRBV5-5,CASNFGERVYEQYF,TGTGCCAGCAACTTTGGAGAGAGGGTCTACGAGCAGTACTTC
once,TRBJ2-2,.,TRBV7-3,CASSFSHGAGELFF,TGTGCCAGCAGCTTTAGTCATGGGGCCGGGGAGCTGTTTTTT
many,TRBJ2-1,TRBD2,TRBV24-1,CATSLAGGQNNEQFF,TGTGCCACCAGCCTAGCGGGAGGGCAAAACAATGAGCAGTTCTTC
.,TRBJ1-1,.,TRBV20-1,CSARTQVTNTEAFF,TGCAGTGCTAGAACACAGGTTACCAACACTGAAGCTTTCTTT
.,TRBJ2-7,.,TRBV5-1,CASSLAPELAPYEQYF,TGCGCCAGCAGCTTGGCCCCGGAGTTGGCCCCCTACGAGCAGTACTTC
few,TRBJ2-7,TRBD2,TRBV11-2,CASSPWASGSYWQYF,TGTGCCAGCAGCCCTTGGGCTAGCGGTTCCTATTGGCAGTACTTC
few,TRBJ1-1,.,TRBV20-1,CSAKGLLNSEAFF,TGCAGTGCTAAAGGCCTGTTGAACTCTGAAGCTTTCTTT
.,TRBJ2-5,.,TRBV4-1,CASSQAKSYGQETQYF,TGCGCCAGCAGCCAAGCCAAGAGCTACGGTCAAGAGACCCAGTACTTC
.,TRBJ1-1,.,TRBV7-8,CASSLDLLETGTFF,TGTGCCAGCAGCTTAGATTTGTTGGAGACTGGAACTTTCTTT
.,TRBJ1-6,TRBD1,TRBV4-3,CASSHGDRGSPLHF,TGCGCCAGCAGCCATGGGGACAGGGGCTCACCCCTCCACTTT
.,TRBJ2-1,.,TRBV7-8,CASSFASRGNEQFF,TGTGCCAGCAGCTTCGCTTCGAGGGGAAATGAGCAGTTCTTC
.,TRBJ2-7,TRBD2,TRBV11-2,CVSSLRILAGGSSYEQYF,TGTGTCAGTAGCCTTAGAATTCTAGCGGGAGGGAGCTCCTACGAGCAGTATTTC
.,TRBJ2-7,TRBD2,TRBV12-3/TRBV12-4,CASCLTAGLYRNGYEQYF,TGTGCCAGCTGTTTAACAGCGGGACTATACCGAAATGGGTACGAACAGTACTTC
.,TRBJ2-3,.,TRBV13,CASNFTDTQYF,TGTGCCAGCAACTTCACAGATACGCAGTATTTT
.,TRBJ2-7,.,TRBV10-2,CASSKPGTYNEQYF,TGCGCCAGCAGTAAGCCAGGGACCTACAATGAGCAGTACTTC
.,TRBJ2-1,.,TRBV11-1,CASSLPSLGEQFF,TGTGCCAGCAGTTTACCTTCGCTGGGTGAGCAGTTCTTC
many,TRBJ1-1,.,TRBV10-3,CAISANTENTEAFF,TGTGCCATCAGCGCAAACACAGAGAACACTGAAGCTTTCTTT
.,TRBJ2-6,.,TRBV6-6,CASTKDAYSGVNVLTF,TGTGCCAGCACCAAGGATGCGTACTCTGGGGTCAACGTCCTGACGTTC
.,TRBJ1-3,.,TRBV6-5,CAISYSTPGHSGNIIYF,TGTGCCATCAGTTACTCGACCCCCGGACATTCTGGAAACATCATATATTTT
.,TRBJ2-7,TRBD2,TRBV11-2,CANRPMTSGISYEQYF,TGTGCCAACCGCCCCATGACTAGCGGGATCTCCTACGAGCAGTACTTC
few,TRBJ2-7,TRBD2,TRBV11-2,CASRDKREDPYEQYF,TGTGCCAGTAGGGACAAGCGGGAGGACCCCTACGAGCAGTACTTC
.,TRBJ2-1,.,TRBV10-3,CAIRGTGTNNEQFF,TGTGCCATCAGAGGGACCGGGACAAACAATGAACAGTTCTTC
few,TRBJ2-3,.,TRBV14,CASSQDLMADTQYF,TGTGCCAGCAGCCAAGATCTTATGGCAGATACGCAGTATTTT
once,TRBJ1-5,.,TRBV7-8,CTSTPRLGLDQPQHF,TGTACCAGCACTCCTAGGTTAGGCTTGGATCAGCCCCAGCATTTT
.,TRBJ2-7,.,TRBV6-2/TRBV6-3,CASSYSGTWTGVVEQYF,TGTGCCAGCAGTTACTCGGGGACTTGGACGGGTGTGGTCGAGCAGTACTTC
medium-sized,TRBJ2-7,.,TRBV29-1,CSVDTAYEQYF,TGCAGCGTAGACACAGCCTACGAGCAGTACTTC
.,TRBJ2-1,.,TRBV5-6,CASSSGHGGNGQLF,TGTGCCAGCAGCTCAGGACATGGGGGCAATGGGCAGTTATTC
.,TRBJ1-5,.,TRBV4-2,CVSSLFWTRETNQPQHF,TGTGTCAGTAGCCTCTTTTGGACCAGAGAGACAAATCAGCCCCAGCATTTT
.,TRBJ2-1,TRBD2,TRBV11-2,CASSFIAGGNNEQFF,TGTGCCAGCAGCTTTATTGCGGGAGGGAATAATGAGCAGTTCTTC
once,TRBJ2-6,.,TRBV4-2,CASSQSSSGANVVTF,TGTGCCAGCAGCCAGTCGAGCTCTGGGGCCAACGTCGTGACTTTC
.,TRBJ1-5,.,TRBV6-1,CASSESGSNQPQDF,TGTGCCAGCAGTGAATCGGGGAGTAATCAGCCCCAGGATTTT
.,TRBJ2-3,TRBD1,TRBV11-3,CVSSWRGTDKQYF,TGTGTCAGTAGCTGGCGTGGGACAGATAAGCAGTATTTT
.,TRBJ2-2,.,TRBV29-1,CSVDWGDTGELFF,TGCAGCGTTGATTGGGGAGACACCGGGGAGCTGTTTTTC
many,TRBJ2-2,.,TRBV10-3,CAISESNGELFF,TGTGCCATCAGTGAGTCGAATGGGGAGCTGTTTTTT
.,TRBJ2-3,.,TRBV20-1,CGATSTASGTDTQYF,TGCGGTGCTACTAGTACCGCCAGCGGCACAGATACGCAGTATTTT
.,TRBJ1-5,TRBD1,TRBV5-1,CASSLTGQPNQPQHF,TGCGCCAGCAGCTTGACGGGACAGCCCAATCAGCCCCAGCATTTT
.,TRBJ1-2,.,TRBV10-3,CAISDAALGALPYGYTF,TGTGCCATCAGTGATGCGGCACTGGGGGCGCTCCCCTATGGCTACACCTTT
.,TRBJ1-5,.,TRBV7-8,CASSLSRRGVRNQPQHF,TGTGCCAGCAGCTTAAGCCGTCGCGGGGTTCGCAATCAGCCCCAGCATTTT
.,TRBJ2-3,.,TRBV11-2,CASSLNTRDTDTQYF,TGTGCCAGCAGTCTGAATACAAGGGATACAGATACGCAGTATTTT
many,TRBJ1-5,.,TRBV24-1,CATSEGGIHSNQPQHF,TGTGCCACCAGTGAAGGGGGTATCCATAGCAATCAGCCCCAGCATTTT
once,TRBJ2-1,.,TRBV12-3/TRBV12-4,CASLPGVDSSTRSSYNEHFF,TGTGCCAGCCTCCCGGGAGTCGATTCCTCGACTAGAAGCTCCTACAATGAGCACTTCTTC
.,TRBJ2-7,.,TRBV11-3,CASSSCRGGEQYF,TGTGCCAGCAGCTCGTGCCGTGGGGGCGAGCAGTACTTC
.,TRBJ2-1,TRBD2,TRBV5-1,CASNPSGSPNEQFF,TGCGCCAGCAACCCTAGCGGGAGTCCGAATGAGCAGTTCTTC
few,TRBJ2-7,.,TRBV11-2,CASSSTQEQYF,TGTGCCAGCAGCTCGACCCAGGAGCAGTACTTC
.,TRBJ2-5,TRBD2,TRBV24-1,CATSDPGLAGEVTQYF,TGTGCCACCAGTGATCCCGGACTAGCGGGGGAAGTGACCCAGTACTTC